This T cell receptor (beta chain) stems from a study of shared clonotypes between healthy human individuals. Whole-study context: Researchers assigned three CD4 naive, three CD4 memory, two CD8 naive and one CD8 memory plate to each donor.

On this clone: Its target is unknown.

Donors were healthy HIV-negative adults without recently reported acute infections or vaccinations. A CD45RA-negative memory subset and a CD45RA+ naive subset were separated from the CD4+ cells. Measured with immunoSEQ multiplex PCR; TCRdb has only the in-frame clones, and not every one. Of about 1 million clones listed, 70% to 80% are singletons. Per germline, CDR1 LGHNA and CDR2 YSLEER. This CDR3 contains 15 residues. Trimming pared 0 bases from V and 4 bases from J, leaving 12 bases between. Study-wide results and limits: Generally, naive subsets (rather than memory subsets) showed larger estimated richness.

The rearrangement links TRBV4-3 to TRBJ1-1; D remains ambiguous. Sequenced material: memory CD4+ T cells sorted from blood. The subset here: CD45RA-negative fraction. The TCR comes from a young man in good health. The CDR3 DNA reads TGCGCCAGCAGCCAAGATGAAGGGAGTGGCACTGAAGCTTTCTTT. Protein: CASSQDEGSGTEAFF.